This entry lists 24 T cell receptor beta chains sequenced from one sample in a study of T cell changes during pregnancy in multiple sclerosis. Profiling relied on immunoSEQ multiplex PCR, and the TCRdb table lists in-frame clones only, not all of them. Of about 36,000 clones in the sample, roughly nine tenths are singletons; the top ten hold about 0.45%. The specimen was CD4+ T cells from peripheral blood mononuclear cells, collected in the second trimester of pregnancy. The origin of the receptors is a female donor in good health, enrolled as a control in a pregnancy study.

The rearrangement links TRBV13 to TRBJ1-2, with 10 bases matching TRBD1. The trim removed 7 bases at V and 7 bases at J, leaving 15 bases unmatched. From germline, CDR1 is PRHDT and CDR2 FYEKMQ (reference sequence). This CDR3 has 16 amino acids. The CDR3 reads CASTGLGDRGLGGYTF. CDR3 sequence (DNA): TGTGCCAGCACGGGGCTTGGTGACAGGGGGCTCGGTGGCTACACCTTC.

J is TRBJ2-3 and V is TRBV29-1; D might be TRBD1 (6 bases). Germline CDR1 reads SQVTM; CDR2 reads ANQGSEA. The CDR3 is made up of 14 amino acids. The V end was cut by 7 bases, the J end by 4 bases, with 18 bases between. As DNA, the CDR3 is TGCAGCGCCACCGGGACACCCACCCCAGATACGCAGTATTTT. It specifies CSATGTPTPDTQYF.

The genes are TRBV7-9 and TRBJ1-1; 7 bases map to TRBD1. The CDR3 extends over 14 amino acids. Per the germline V gene, CDR1 is SEHNR and CDR2 is FQNEAQ (reference sequence). Unmatched junction bases numbered 12, after V lost 5 bases and J lost 9 bases. The CDR3 reads CASSPDRSDPQAFF. CDR3 coding DNA: TGTGCCAGCAGCCCGGACAGGTCTGACCCACAAGCTTTCTTT. The full variable domain, rest sourced from reference TRBV7-9 and TRBJ1-1, is DTGVSQNPRHKITKRGQNVTFRCDPISEHNRLYWYRQTLGQGPEFLTYFQNEAQLEKSRLLSDRFSAERPKGSFSTLEIQRTEQGDSAMYLCASSPDRSDPQAFFGQGTRLTVV.

The chain's CDR3 is CASNDEDRGGETQYF. The CDR3 DNA reads as TGCGCCAGCAACGATGAGGACAGGGGAGGGGAGACCCAGTACTTC. J is TRBJ2-5 and V is TRBV4-1; TRBD1 matches 9 bases. The CDR3 contains 15 residues. Germline CDR1 and CDR2: MGHRA and YSYEKL. With V trimmed by 7 bases and J by 5 bases, 11 bases remained unmatched.

The chain has TRBV10-2 and TRBJ2-7, with 7 nucleotides matching TRBD2. The germline gives CDR1 WSHSY, CDR2 SAAADI. There are 13 residues in the CDR3. The junction had 9 bases not matched to a gene; V was cut back by 6 bases and J by 7 bases. DNA for the CDR3: TGCGCCAGCAGCCTAGCGGTGGAGGGGGAGCAGTACTTC. Its protein product is CASSLAVEGEQYF.

The count of this clone is one. The chain joins TRBV10-3 to TRBJ2-5; a possible D gene is TRBD2 (6 bases). The CDR3 is 14 amino acids. Trimming stripped 8 bases from V and 5 bases from J, with 18 bases between. CDR1 is ENHRY, CDR2 SYGVKD, per germline. The CDR3 DNA sequence: TGTGCCATCTCAGCAGGGACTCTCGGGGAGACCCAGTACTTC. Translated: CAISAGTLGETQYF.

The rearrangement uses TRBV6-6 and TRBJ2-7, with D possibly matching TRBD1 (5 bases). CDR3 length: 12 amino acids. Deletions cut 6 bases from V and 4 bases from J, with 10 bases between. Germline V gene sequence: CDR1 MNHNY, CDR2 SVGAGI (reference sequence). The CDR3 loop reads CASRQVLYEQYF. The CDR3 region has the DNA TGTGCCAGCAGACAGGTGCTATACGAGCAGTACTTC.

The chain couples TRBV9 to TRBJ2-4, with 9 bases lining up with TRBD2. This CDR3 spans 14 amino acids. Trimming cost V 0 bases and J 15 bases; bases outside gene matches: 10. The germline CDR1 and CDR2 sequences are SGDLS and YYNGEE. DNA of the CDR3: TGTGCCAGCAGCGTAGCGAGCGGGGGGCCTCAGATGTACTTC. This translates into CASSVASGGPQMYF.

The count of this clone is one. The CDR3 region is CASSPGLGDTGELFF. The CDR3 nucleotides are TGTGCCAGCAGCCCGGGACTAGGAGACACCGGGGAGCTGTTTTTT. This chain uses TRBV5-6 with TRBJ2-2; 8 nucleotides line up with TRBD2. Germline V gives CDR1 SGHDT, CDR2 YYEEEE. Losses at the gene ends were 4 bases for V and 3 bases for J; bases not matched to a gene: 5. This CDR3 is 15 amino acids long.

V gene TRBV16 combines with J gene TRBJ2-4; the match to TRBD1 covers 7 bases. The CDR3 runs 12 residues. With 8 bases clipped from V and 8 bases from J, the junction kept 6 bases outside the gene matches. The germline V gene has CDR1 KGHSY and CDR2 FQNENV. The CDR3 loop is CASCGQGDIQYF. The CDR3 DNA sequence: TGTGCCAGCTGCGGCCAGGGGGACATTCAGTACTTC.

The V call is TRBV6-1, the J call TRBJ2-7; TRBD2 aligns across 9 bases. The CDR3 is made up of 14 amino acids. V dropped 7 bases and J dropped 3; count of bases not matched to a gene: 7. The V gene's germline CDR1 is MNHNS and CDR2 SASEGT. The CDR3 loop reads CASILLAGHYEQYF. CDR3 nucleotide sequence: TGTGCCAGCATACTTCTAGCGGGGCACTACGAGCAGTACTTC.

CDR3 loop: CASSLLQGATGELFF. CDR3 DNA: TGTGCCAGCAGCCTACTACAGGGGGCAACCGGGGAGCTGTTTTTT. The chain uses TRBV7-2 and TRBJ2-2; TRBD1 aligns across 9 bases. Per the germline V gene, CDR1 is SGHTA and CDR2 is FQGNSA. CDR3 size: 15 residues. J was trimmed by 5 bases and V by 5 bases; bases with no gene match: 6.

The chain has TRBV9 and TRBJ2-3; 7 nucleotides agree with TRBD2. Trimming took 4 bases from V and 4 from J; bases not matched to a gene: 6. Per the germline V gene, CDR1 is SGDLS and CDR2 is YYNGEE. The CDR3 runs 14 residues. The CDR3 loop is CASSPRLAADTQYF. The DNA of the CDR3 is TGTGCCAGCAGCCCGCGACTAGCCGCAGATACGCAGTATTTT.

The rearrangement links TRBV6-1 to TRBJ2-1, with 9 bases that match TRBD1. The CDR3 consists of 16 residues. V lost 4 bases and J lost 4; bases outside the gene matches: 8. Germline CDR1 reads MNHNS; CDR2 reads SASEGT. For the CDR3, the DNA is TGTGCCAGCAGTGGACTTACAGGGGGCTTTTACAATGAGCAGTTCTTC. Amino acids: CASSGLTGGFYNEQFF.

The chain couples TRBV7-9 to TRBJ2-1; TRBD2 matches 7 bases. The CDR3 totals 15 residues. The germline V gene has CDR1 SEHNR and CDR2 FQNEAQ (reference sequence). The ends lost 3 bases at V and 4 bases at J; junction bases unmatched: 6. The CDR3 nucleotides are TGTGCCAGCAGCTTTACCGGGACTACTTACAATGAGCAGTTCTTC. Its translation: CASSFTGTTYNEQFF.

The chain employs TRBV5-3 and TRBJ1-2; TRBD1 matches 9 bases. TRBV5-3 is sorted into the ORF group, with uncertain function. This CDR3 has 15 residues. V gave up 2 bases and J gave up 4 bases; unmatched junction bases: 6. CDR3 in amino acids: CARSFPQGAVYGYTF. The CDR3 bases are TGTGCCAGAAGCTTCCCACAGGGGGCGGTCTATGGCTACACCTTC.

V gene TRBV30 combines with J gene TRBJ2-2; perhaps TRBD1 as D (5 bases). Germline values: CDR1 GTSNPN, CDR2 SVGIG (reference sequence). Trimming cost V 4 bases and J 0 bases, with 9 bases left between them. The CDR3 sequence is 14 residues long. The CDR3 reads CAWKGQSNTGELFF. Here the CDR3 DNA reads TGTGCCTGGAAGGGGCAGTCGAACACCGGGGAGCTGTTTTTT.

This clone was seen once. The chain has TRBV10-3 and TRBJ2-1; tentative D call: TRBD2 (7 bases). Trimming pared 4 bases from V and 6 bases from J, leaving 19 bases between. Germline lookup yields CDR1 ENHRY and CDR2 SYGVKD. The CDR3 contains 16 residues. The CDR3 nucleotides are TGTGCCATCAGTGCCCCGGGGTATCGGGGGGCCAATGAGCAGTTCTTC. Translated: CAISAPGYRGANEQFF.

In the case of this clone: The junction departs from the called germline gene at one end, perhaps through a read error. This chain joins TRBV7-2 and TRBJ2-1, with D possibly being TRBD1 (6 bases). Germline CDR1 SGHTA, CDR2 FQGNSA. The CDR3 contains 13 residues. The CDR3 DNA is TGCGCTGTGGGGGCTGGTGCCCGGAATGAGCAGTTCTTC. It translates to CAVGAGARNEQFF.

J is TRBJ1-3 and V is TRBV9; the match to TRBD1 covers 7 bases. Losses at the gene ends were 3 bases for V and 1 base for J; bases not matched to a gene: 4. The CDR3 consists of 15 residues. CDR1 and CDR2 (germline): SGDLS, YYNGEE. In nucleotides, the CDR3 is TGTGCCAGCAGCGCCGGGACAGATTCTGGAAACACCATATATTTT. Translated: CASSAGTDSGNTIYF.

For the CDR3, the DNA is TGTGCCAGCAGCGTATCTCTAGCGGGAGAGACCCAGTACTTC. Protein sequence: CASSVSLAGETQYF. The rearrangement joins TRBV9 to TRBJ2-5; 8 bases line up with TRBD2. The CDR3 consists of 14 residues. V was pared by 1 base and J by 4 bases, with 3 bases of the junction left unmatched. CDR1 is SGDLS, CDR2 YYNGEE, per germline.

The chain has TRBV9 and TRBJ2-7, with 11 bases lining up with TRBD2. CDR1 and CDR2 from the germline V gene are SGDLS and YYNGEE. With V trimmed by 4 bases and J by 5 bases, 8 bases remained unmatched. The CDR3 extends over 15 amino acids. CDR3 region: CASSTSLAGANEQYF. The CDR3 DNA is TGTGCCAGCAGCACCTCACTAGCGGGGGCAAACGAGCAGTACTTC.

This chain connects TRBV11-2 to TRBJ1-2; 9 nucleotides agree with TRBD1. Trimming at V came to 4 bases and at J to 5 bases, leaving 17 bases not matched to a gene. CDR1 is SGHAT, CDR2 FQNNGV, per germline. The CDR3 has 18 residues. This CDR3 reads CASSSPRRSGTGLYGYTF. As DNA, the CDR3 is TGTGCCAGCAGCTCGCCCCGCCGCTCCGGGACAGGGCTTTATGGCTACACCTTC.

This sequence joins TRBV27 and TRBJ1-2; D perhaps matches TRBD1 (5 bases). CDR3 size: 13 residues. The ends were cut back, 3 bases at V and 8 bases at J, with 13 bases in the middle. Germline V CDR1 and CDR2: MNHEY, SMNVEV (reference sequence). CDR3 sequence reads: CASSFSRVGGYTF. In DNA form, the CDR3 reads TGTGCCAGCAGTTTTTCCAGGGTCGGGGGCTACACCTTC.